This is a list of T cell receptor beta chains from one sample in a study of shared clonotypes between healthy human individuals. Repertoires were generated with immunoSEQ multiplex PCR, while TCRdb's copy carries only in-frame clones and drops some. Of 950,000 to 1,100,000 clones in the sample, more than 65% are singletons; the top ten hold approximately 1.5%. Sequenced material: memory CD4+ T cells sorted from blood. The receptors originated from a man younger than 35 in good health. The CDR3 runs from the conserved cysteine through the conserved F or W. The order of the fields is clone size, D gene, J gene, V gene, CDR3 protein, CDR3 DNA. A D gene is named only where the DNA matches it firmly. Size is omitted from some rows. Given values are once, few, many or a class for expanded clones.

- | TRBD1 | TRBJ1-4 | TRBV11-3 | CARERDREGKKLFF | TGTGCCAGGGAAAGGGACAGGGAAGGCAAAAAACTGTTTTTT
- | TRBD1 | TRBJ2-3 | TRBV5-4 | CASSFGTVTDTQYF | TGTGCCAGCAGCTTCGGGACAGTCACAGATACGCAGTATTTT
few | - | TRBJ1-2 | TRBV14 | CASSQDRNYGYTF | TGTGCCAGCAGCCAAGACAGAAACTATGGCTACACCTTC
once | - | TRBJ1-2 | TRBV7-7 | CASSSLYIWHGYTF | TGTGCTAGCAGCTCGCTCTACATATGGCATGGCTACACCTTC
- | TRBD1 | TRBJ1-4 | TRBV5-8 | CASSAGQPNEKLFF | TGTGCCAGCAGCGCGGGACAGCCGAATGAAAAACTGTTTTTT
- | - | TRBJ1-5 | TRBV6-5 | CASRKGINQPQHF | TGTGCCAGCAGAAAAGGGATCAATCAGCCCCAGCATTTT
- | TRBD1 | TRBJ1-1 | TRBV28 | CASSPKRRDRGRPEAFF | TGTGCCAGCAGTCCAAAACGCCGGGACAGGGGACGGCCCGAAGCTTTCTTT
- | TRBD1 | TRBJ1-5 | TRBV7-8 | CASSLEGAKGQPQHF | TGTGCCAGCAGCTTAGAGGGGGCCAAAGGGCAGCCCCAGCATTTT
once | TRBD2 | TRBJ2-7 | TRBV2 | CASRETSGMSEQYF | TGTGCCAGCAGGGAGACTAGCGGGATGAGCGAGCAGTACTTC
- | - | TRBJ2-5 | TRBV5-1 | CASSLSAGTKQETQYF | TGCGCCAGCAGCTTGTCGGCAGGGACAAAACAAGAGACCCAGTACTTC
few | TRBD2 | TRBJ2-7 | TRBV6-4 | CVACPGGPSYEQYF | TGTGTCGCATGCCCGGGGGGACCTTCCTACGAGCAGTACTTC
few | TRBD2 | TRBJ2-2 | TRBV30 | CAWSAPGGSRTGELFF | TGTGCCTGGAGTGCCCCGGGGGGGTCGAGAACCGGGGAGCTGTTTTTT
- | TRBD2 | TRBJ2-7 | TRBV7-2 | CASSLELAGGPNHYEQYF | TGTGCCAGCAGCTTAGAACTAGCGGGAGGGCCTAATCACTACGAGCAGTACTTC
once | - | TRBJ1-4 | TRBV28 | CASSEQGGTEKLFF | TGTGCCAGCAGCGAACAGGGAGGGACTGAAAAACTGTTTTTT
- | - | TRBJ1-1 | TRBV5-6 | CASSILQGSGTEAFF | TGTGCCAGCAGCATACTACAGGGATCGGGCACTGAAGCTTTCTTT
- | TRBD2 | TRBJ2-7 | TRBV10-3 | CAIRRSLAGGSYEQYF | TGTGCCATCAGAAGGTCCCTAGCGGGAGGATCCTACGAGCAGTACTTC
- | TRBD1 | TRBJ1-1 | TRBV19 | CASSILGVGGLEAFF | TGTGCCAGTAGTATACTCGGAGTAGGGGGCCTCGAAGCTTTCTTT
- | TRBD2 | TRBJ2-7 | TRBV4-3 | CASSQDSTRLAGGSNEQYF | TGCGCCAGCAGCCAAGATTCCACTAGACTAGCGGGAGGGAGCAACGAGCAGTACTTC
- | - | TRBJ2-5 | TRBV30 | CAWSVLWGETQYF | TGTGCCTGGAGTGTACTGTGGGGAGAGACCCAGTACTTC
- | TRBD2 | TRBJ2-7 | TRBV10-3 | CAISESYSGSRGEQYF | TGTGCCATCAGTGAGTCTTATAGCGGGAGCCGAGGCGAGCAGTACTTC
many | - | TRBJ2-3 | TRBV18 | CASSPVTDTQYF | TGTGCCAGCTCACCCGTCACAGATACGCAGTATTTT
- | - | TRBJ2-2 | TRBV20-1 | CSARDTGELFF | TGCAGTGCTCGAGACACCGGGGAGCTGTTTTTT
many | - | TRBJ1-1 | TRBV18 | CASSNGNTEAFF | TGTGCCAGCTCAAACGGGAACACTGAAGCTTTCTTT